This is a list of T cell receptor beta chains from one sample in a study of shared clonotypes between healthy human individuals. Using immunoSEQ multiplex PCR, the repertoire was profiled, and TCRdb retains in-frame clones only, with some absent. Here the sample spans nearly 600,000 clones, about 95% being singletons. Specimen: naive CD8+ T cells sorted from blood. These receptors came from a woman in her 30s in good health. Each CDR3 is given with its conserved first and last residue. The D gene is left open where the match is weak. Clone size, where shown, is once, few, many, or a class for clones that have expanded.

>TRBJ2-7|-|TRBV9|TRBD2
CASSVAGAGVGYEQYF
TGTGCCAGCAGCGTAGCTGGAGCGGGAGTCGGCTACGAGCAGTACTTC
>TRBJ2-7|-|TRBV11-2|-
CASSHTAGATYEQYF
TGTGCCAGCAGCCACACCGCCGGGGCGACCTACGAGCAGTACTTC
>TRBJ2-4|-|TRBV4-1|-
CASSLEGDIQYF
TGCGCCAGCAGCCTTGAAGGGGACATTCAGTACTTC
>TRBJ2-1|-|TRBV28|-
CASSLQHGRSYNEQFF
TGTGCCAGCAGTCTCCAGCACGGGAGATCCTACAATGAGCAGTTCTTC
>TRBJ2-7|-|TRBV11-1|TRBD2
CASSGRLAGDEQYF
TGTGCCAGCAGCGGAAGACTAGCGGGTGACGAGCAGTACTTC
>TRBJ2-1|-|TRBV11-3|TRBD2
CASSPRTSKVHEQFF
TGTGCCAGCAGCCCCCGGACTAGCAAGGTACATGAGCAGTTCTTC
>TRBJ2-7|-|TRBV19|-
CASSISGDSTYEQYF
TGTGCCAGTAGTATCTCCGGAGACTCAACCTACGAGCAGTACTTC
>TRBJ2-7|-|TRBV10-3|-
CAITEDPSYEQYF
TGTGCCATCACCGAGGATCCCTCCTACGAGCAGTACTTC
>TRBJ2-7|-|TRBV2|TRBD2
CASSDWPSGSYEQYF
TGTGCCAGCAGTGATTGGCCTAGCGGGAGTTACGAGCAGTACTTC
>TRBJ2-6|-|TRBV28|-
CASSLFPEGMTGANVLTF
TGTGCCAGCAGTTTGTTCCCGGAGGGAATGACTGGGGCCAACGTCCTGACTTTC
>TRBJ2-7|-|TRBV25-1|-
CASSAVGSSYEQYF
TGTGCCAGCAGTGCAGTCGGGAGCTCCTACGAGCAGTACTTC
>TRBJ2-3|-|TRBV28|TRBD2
CASSLRTLAGETDTQYF
TGTGCCAGCAGTTTGCGCACCCTAGCGGGAGAGACAGATACGCAGTATTTT
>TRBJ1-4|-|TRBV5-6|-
CASSDSSNEKLFF
TGTGCCAGCAGCGACAGTTCGAATGAAAAACTGTTTTTT
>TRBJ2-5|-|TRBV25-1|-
CASSEYRGAKETQYF
TGTGCCAGCAGTGAATATAGGGGGGCGAAAGAGACCCAGTACTTC
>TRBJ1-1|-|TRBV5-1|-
CASSLGSYTEAFF
TGCGCCAGCAGCTTGGGGTCGTACACTGAAGCTTTCTTT
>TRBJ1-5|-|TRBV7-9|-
CASSLGGGSQPQHF
TGTGCCAGCAGCTTAGGGGGGGGAAGTCAGCCCCAGCATTTT
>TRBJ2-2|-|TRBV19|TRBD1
CASGQGENTGELFF
TGTGCCAGTGGTCAGGGGGAAAACACCGGGGAGCTGTTTTTT
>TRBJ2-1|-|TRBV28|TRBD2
CASSWAGEYNEQFF
TGTGCCAGCAGTTGGGCGGGAGAGTATAATGAGCAGTTCTTC
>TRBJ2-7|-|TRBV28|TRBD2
CASSFHAGGGDYEQYF
TGTGCCAGCAGTTTTCACGCGGGAGGGGGGGACTACGAGCAGTACTTC
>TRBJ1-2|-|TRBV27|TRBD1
CASSLLAGTDVYGYTF
TGTGCCAGCAGTTTATTGGCCGGGACAGATGTCTATGGCTACACCTTC
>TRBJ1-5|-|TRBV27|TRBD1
CASSFQGASQPQHF
TGTGCCAGCAGTTTTCAGGGGGCGAGTCAGCCCCAGCATTTT
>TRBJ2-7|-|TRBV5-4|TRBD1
CASSYSGTGNEQYF
TGTGCCAGCAGTTATTCCGGGACAGGGAACGAGCAGTACTTC
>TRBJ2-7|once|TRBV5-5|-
CASGDYRDYEQYF
TGTGCCAGCGGCGACTACAGGGACTACGAGCAGTACTTC
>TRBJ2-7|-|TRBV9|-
CASSVEWGSHEQYF
TGTGCCAGCAGCGTAGAATGGGGGAGCCACGAGCAGTACTTC
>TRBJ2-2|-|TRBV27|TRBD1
CASSPAGTAHTGELFF
TGTGCCAGCAGTCCTGCTGGGACAGCACACACCGGGGAGCTGTTTTTT
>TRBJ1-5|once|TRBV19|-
CASSIVGNQPQHF
TGTGCCAGTAGTATAGTGGGAAATCAGCCCCAGCATTTT
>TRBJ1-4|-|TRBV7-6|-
CASSLGVFLEGRGEKLFF
TGTGCCAGCAGCTTAGGAGTGTTCCTGGAGGGCAGAGGTGAAAAACTGTTTTTT
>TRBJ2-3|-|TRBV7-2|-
CASSLVLGLYTDTQYF
TGTGCCAGCAGCTTAGTCTTGGGGCTTTACACAGATACGCAGTATTTT
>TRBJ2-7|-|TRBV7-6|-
CASSLGSGSSYEQYF
TGTGCCAGCAGCTTAGGGTCTGGGAGTTCCTACGAGCAGTACTTC
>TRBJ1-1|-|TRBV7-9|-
CASSLAGMNTEAFF
TGTGCCAGCAGCTTGGCAGGAATGAACACTGAAGCTTTCTTT
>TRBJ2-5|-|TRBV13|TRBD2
CASSLTIGGRRAETQYF
TGTGCCAGCAGCTTAACAATCGGCGGGAGGCGCGCAGAGACCCAGTACTTC
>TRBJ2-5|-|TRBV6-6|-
CASSWEEPWLQYF
TGTGCCAGCAGTTGGGAGGAACCGTGGCTCCAGTACTTC
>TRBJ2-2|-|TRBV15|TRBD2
CATSRPSGRAANTGELFF
TGTGCCACCAGCAGACCTAGCGGGAGGGCCGCGAACACCGGGGAGCTGTTTTTT
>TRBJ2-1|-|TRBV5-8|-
CASSFGSANEQFF
TGTGCCAGCAGCTTCGGTTCTGCGAATGAGCAGTTCTTC
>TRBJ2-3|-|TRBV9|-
CASSEGGLYTDTQYF
TGTGCCAGCAGCGAGGGGGGACTCTACACAGATACGCAGTATTTT
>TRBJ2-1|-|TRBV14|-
CASSQGPGRGYNEQFF
TGTGCCAGCAGCCAGGGGCCCGGGAGAGGCTACAATGAGCAGTTCTTC
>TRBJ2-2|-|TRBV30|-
CALGEGAGELFF
TGTGCCCTCGGCGAGGGGGCCGGGGAGCTGTTTTTT
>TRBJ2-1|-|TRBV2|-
CASSDEPHHEQFF
TGTGCCAGCAGCGACGAGCCCCATCATGAGCAGTTCTTC
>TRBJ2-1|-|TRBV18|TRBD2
CASSRGTTRYNEQFF
TGTGCCAGCTCACGAGGGACTACCCGCTACAATGAGCAGTTCTTC
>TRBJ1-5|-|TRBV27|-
CASSRNSNQPQHF
TGTGCCAGCAGCCGGAATAGCAATCAGCCCCAGCATTTT
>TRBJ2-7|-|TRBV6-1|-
CASSEALVGRGHEQYF
TGTGCCAGCAGTGAAGCGCTGGTCGGCAGGGGCCACGAGCAGTACTTC
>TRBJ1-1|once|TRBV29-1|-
CSVLEEAREGVEAFF
TGCAGCGTTCTCGAGGAGGCCAGGGAGGGGGTTGAAGCTTTCTTT
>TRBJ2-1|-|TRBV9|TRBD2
CASSEGLAEYNEQFF
TGTGCCAGCAGCGAGGGACTAGCGGAATACAATGAGCAGTTCTTC
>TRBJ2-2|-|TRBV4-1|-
CASSQDKETGELFF
TGCGCCAGCAGCCAAGATAAAGAAACCGGGGAGCTGTTTTTT
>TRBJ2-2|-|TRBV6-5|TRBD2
CASSYGGEWTGELFF
TGTGCCAGCAGTTACGGGGGGGAGTGGACCGGGGAGCTGTTTTTT
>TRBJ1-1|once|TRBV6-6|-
CASRMSVEAFF
TGTGCCAGCAGAATGAGCGTTGAAGCTTTCTTT
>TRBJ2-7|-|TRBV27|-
CASSLFAGSYEQYF
TGTGCCAGCAGTTTATTCGCTGGCTCCTACGAGCAGTACTTC
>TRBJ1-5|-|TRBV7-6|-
CASSLGSGPSNQPQHF
TGTGCCAGCAGCTTAGGGTCGGGCCCCAGCAATCAGCCCCAGCATTTT
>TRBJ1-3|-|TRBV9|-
CASSAFVGNTIYF
TGTGCCAGCAGCGCTTTTGTGGGGAACACCATATATTTT
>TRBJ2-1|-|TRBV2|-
CASRTPSDWEQFF
TGTGCCAGCAGGACCCCTAGCGATTGGGAGCAGTTCTTC
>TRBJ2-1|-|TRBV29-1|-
CSVERPTSSYNEQFF
TGCAGCGTTGAACGACCTACGAGCTCCTACAATGAGCAGTTCTTC
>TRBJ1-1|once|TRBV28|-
CASHKETGNPTEAFF
TGTGCCAGCCATAAAGAAACAGGGAACCCCACTGAAGCTTTCTTT
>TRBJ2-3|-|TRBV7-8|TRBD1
CASSFSSGTGGVSADTQYF
TGTGCCAGCAGCTTCTCCTCCGGGACAGGGGGCGTGAGCGCAGATACGCAGTATTTT